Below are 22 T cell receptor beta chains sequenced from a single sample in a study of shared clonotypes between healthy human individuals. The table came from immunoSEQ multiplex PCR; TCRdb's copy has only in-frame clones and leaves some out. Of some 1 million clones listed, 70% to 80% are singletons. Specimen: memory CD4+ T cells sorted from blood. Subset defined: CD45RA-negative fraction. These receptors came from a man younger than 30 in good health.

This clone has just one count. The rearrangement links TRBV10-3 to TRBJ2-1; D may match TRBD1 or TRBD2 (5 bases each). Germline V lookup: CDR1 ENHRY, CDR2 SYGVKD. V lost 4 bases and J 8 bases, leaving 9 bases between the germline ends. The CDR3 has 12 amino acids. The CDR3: CAISGGTDEQFF. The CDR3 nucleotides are TGTGCCATCAGTGGTGGGACGGATGAGCAGTTCTTC.

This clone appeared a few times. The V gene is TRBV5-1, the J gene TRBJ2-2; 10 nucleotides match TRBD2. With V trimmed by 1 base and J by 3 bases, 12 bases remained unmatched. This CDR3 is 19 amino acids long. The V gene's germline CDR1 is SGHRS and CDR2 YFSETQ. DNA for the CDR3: TGCGCCAGCAGCTTGAAGATAGCGGGGGGCGTCGGTGACACCGGGGAGCTGTTTTTT. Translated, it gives CASSLKIAGGVGDTGELFF. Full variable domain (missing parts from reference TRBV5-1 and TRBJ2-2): KAGVTQTPRYLIKTRGQQVTLSCSPISGHRSVSWYQQTPGQGLQFLFEYFSETQRNKGNFPGRFSGRQFSNSRSEMNVSTLELGDSALYLCASSLKIAGGVGDTGELFFGEGSRLTVL.

The CDR3 region is CASSYSRQTNEKLFF. Written as DNA, the CDR3 is TGTGCCAGCAGTTACTCGAGGCAGACAAATGAAAAACTGTTTTTT. The chain links TRBV6-5 to TRBJ1-4; D unresolved. This CDR3 is built from 15 residues. Per germline, CDR1 MNHEY and CDR2 SVGAGI. Trimming removed 0 bases at V and 5 bases at J, with 10 bases between.

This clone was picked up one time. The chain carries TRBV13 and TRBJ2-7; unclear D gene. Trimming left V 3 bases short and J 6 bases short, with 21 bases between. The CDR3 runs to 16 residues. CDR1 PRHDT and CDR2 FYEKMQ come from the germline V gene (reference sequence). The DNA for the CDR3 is TGTGCCAGCAGCTTTTTCTGGGATAGGCAGGCCTCCGAGCAGTACTTC. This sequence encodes CASSFFWDRQASEQYF.

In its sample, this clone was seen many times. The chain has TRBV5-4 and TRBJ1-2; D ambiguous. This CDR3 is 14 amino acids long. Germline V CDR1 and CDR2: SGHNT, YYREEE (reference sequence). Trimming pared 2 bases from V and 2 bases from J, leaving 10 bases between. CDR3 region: CASSLPDSNYGYTF. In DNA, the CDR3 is TGTGCCAGCAGCTTACCAGACTCCAACTATGGCTACACCTTC.

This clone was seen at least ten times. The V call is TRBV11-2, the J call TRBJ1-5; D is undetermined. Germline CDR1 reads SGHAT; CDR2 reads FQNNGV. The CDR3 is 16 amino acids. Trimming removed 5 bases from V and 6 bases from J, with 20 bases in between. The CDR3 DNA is TGTGCCAGCAGCCCCCGCGGCGCCCGCCCGGGTCAGCCCCAGCATTTT. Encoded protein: CASSPRGARPGQPQHF.

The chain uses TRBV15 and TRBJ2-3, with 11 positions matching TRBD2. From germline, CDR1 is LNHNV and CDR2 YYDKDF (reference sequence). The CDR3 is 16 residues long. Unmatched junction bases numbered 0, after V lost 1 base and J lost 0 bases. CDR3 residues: CATSRGTSGSTDTQYF. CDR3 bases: TGTGCCACCAGCAGAGGGACTAGCGGGAGCACAGATACGCAGTATTTT. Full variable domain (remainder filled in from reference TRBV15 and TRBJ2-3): DAMVIQNPRYQVTQFGKPVTLSCSQTLNHNVMYWYQQKSSQAPKLLFHYYDKDFNNEADTPDNFQSRRPNTSFCFLDIRSPGLGDTAMYLCATSRGTSGSTDTQYFGPGTRLTVL.

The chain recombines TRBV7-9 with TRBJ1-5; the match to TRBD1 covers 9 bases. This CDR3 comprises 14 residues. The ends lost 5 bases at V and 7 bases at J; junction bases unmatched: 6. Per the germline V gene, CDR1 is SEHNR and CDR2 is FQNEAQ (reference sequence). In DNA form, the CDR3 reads TGTGCCAGCAGCGTGGGACAGGGTTGGCAGCCCCAGCATTTT. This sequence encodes CASSVGQGWQPQHF. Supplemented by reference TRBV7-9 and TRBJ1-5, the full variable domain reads DTGVSQNPRHKITKRGQNVTFRCDPISEHNRLYWYRQTLGQGPEFLTYFQNEAQLEKSRLLSDRFSAERPKGSFSTLEIQRTEQGDSAMYLCASSVGQGWQPQHFGDGTRLSIL.

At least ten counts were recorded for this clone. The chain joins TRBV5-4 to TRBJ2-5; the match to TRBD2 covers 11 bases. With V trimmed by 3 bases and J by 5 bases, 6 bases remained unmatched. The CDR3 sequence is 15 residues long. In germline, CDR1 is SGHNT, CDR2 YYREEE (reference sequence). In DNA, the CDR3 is TGTGCCAGCAGCTGGCCGACTAGCGGGGATGAGACCCAGTACTTC. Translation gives CASSWPTSGDETQYF.

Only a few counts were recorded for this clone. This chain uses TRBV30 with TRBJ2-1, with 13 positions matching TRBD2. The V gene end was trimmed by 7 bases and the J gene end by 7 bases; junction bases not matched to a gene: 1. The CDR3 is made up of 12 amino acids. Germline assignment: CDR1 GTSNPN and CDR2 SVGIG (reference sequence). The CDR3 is CASTSGRNEQFF. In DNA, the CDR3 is TGTGCCTCGACTAGCGGGAGGAATGAGCAGTTCTTC.

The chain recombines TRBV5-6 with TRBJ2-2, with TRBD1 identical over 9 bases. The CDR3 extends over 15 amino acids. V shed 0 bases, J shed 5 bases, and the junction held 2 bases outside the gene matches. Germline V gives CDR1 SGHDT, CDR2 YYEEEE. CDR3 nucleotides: TGTGCCAGCAGCTTGGAGGGGACAGGGACCGGGGAGCTGTTTTTT. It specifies CASSLEGTGTGELFF. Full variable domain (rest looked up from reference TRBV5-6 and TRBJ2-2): DAGVTQSPTHLIKTRGQQVTLRCSPKSGHDTVSWYQQALGQGPQFIFQYYEEEERQRGNFPDRFSGHQFPNYSSELNVNALLLGDSALYLCASSLEGTGTGELFFGEGSRLTVL.

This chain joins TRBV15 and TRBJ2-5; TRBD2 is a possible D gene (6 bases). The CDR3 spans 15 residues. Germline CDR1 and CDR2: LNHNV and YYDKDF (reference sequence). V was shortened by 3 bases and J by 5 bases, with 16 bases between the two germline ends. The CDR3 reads CATSSGGALRETQYF. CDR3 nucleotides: TGTGCCACCAGCAGCGGGGGAGCTTTGCGGGAGACCCAGTACTTC.

The DNA for the CDR3 is TGTGCCAGCAGTTACTCGTACGGGAGGGCCAACGACGAGCAGTACTTC. It specifies CASSYSYGRANDEQYF. The chain employs TRBV6-5 and TRBJ2-7; 8 positions agree with TRBD2. The germline V gene encodes CDR1 MNHEY and CDR2 SVGAGI. V shed 0 bases and J 5 bases; nucleotides not matched to a gene: 9. The CDR3 length is 16 residues.

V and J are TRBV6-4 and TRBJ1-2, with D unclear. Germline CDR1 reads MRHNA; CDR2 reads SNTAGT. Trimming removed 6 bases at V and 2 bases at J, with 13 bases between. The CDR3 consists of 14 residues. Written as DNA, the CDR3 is TGTGCCAGCAGGTTCACAGAAGTAAACTATGGCTACACCTTC. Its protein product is CASRFTEVNYGYTF.

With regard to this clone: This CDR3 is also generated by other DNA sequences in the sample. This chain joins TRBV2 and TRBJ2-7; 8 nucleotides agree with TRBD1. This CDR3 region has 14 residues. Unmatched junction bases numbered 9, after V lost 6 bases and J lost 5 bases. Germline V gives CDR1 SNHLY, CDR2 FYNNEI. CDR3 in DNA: TGTGCCAGCAGAGGACAGGGTCAGGGCCACGAGCAGTACTTC. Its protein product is CASRGQGQGHEQYF.

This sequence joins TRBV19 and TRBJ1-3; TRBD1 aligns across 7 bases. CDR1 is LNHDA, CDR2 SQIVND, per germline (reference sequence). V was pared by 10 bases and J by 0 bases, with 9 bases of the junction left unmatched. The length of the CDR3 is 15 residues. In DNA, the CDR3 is TGTGCCACCCGACCGGGACAGATCTCTGGAAACACCATATATTTT. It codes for CATRPGQISGNTIYF.

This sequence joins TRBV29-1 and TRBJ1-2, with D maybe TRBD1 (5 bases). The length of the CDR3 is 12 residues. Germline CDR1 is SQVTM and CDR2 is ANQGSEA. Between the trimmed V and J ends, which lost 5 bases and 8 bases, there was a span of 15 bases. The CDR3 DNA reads TGCAGCGTTTCGGGGACCCCAGGGGGCTACACCTTC. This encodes CSVSGTPGGYTF. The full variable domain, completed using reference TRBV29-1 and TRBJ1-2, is SAVISQKPSRDICQRGTSLTIQCQVDSQVTMMFWYRQQPGQSLTLIATANQGSEATYESGFVIDKFPISRPNLTFSTLTVSNMSPEDSSIYLCSVSGTPGGYTFGSGTRLTVV.

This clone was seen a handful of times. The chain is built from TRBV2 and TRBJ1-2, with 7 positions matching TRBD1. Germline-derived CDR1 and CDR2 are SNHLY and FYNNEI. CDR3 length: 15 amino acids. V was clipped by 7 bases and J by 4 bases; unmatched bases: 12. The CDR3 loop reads CASISVSDRAYGYTF. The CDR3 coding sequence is TGTGCCAGCATAAGTGTGTCTGACAGGGCCTATGGCTACACCTTC.

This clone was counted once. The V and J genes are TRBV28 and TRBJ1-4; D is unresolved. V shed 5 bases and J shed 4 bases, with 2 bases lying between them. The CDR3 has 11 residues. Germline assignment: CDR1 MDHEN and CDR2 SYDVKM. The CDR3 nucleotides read TGTGCCAGCAGTGTTAATGAAAAACTGTTTTTT. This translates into CASSVNEKLFF.

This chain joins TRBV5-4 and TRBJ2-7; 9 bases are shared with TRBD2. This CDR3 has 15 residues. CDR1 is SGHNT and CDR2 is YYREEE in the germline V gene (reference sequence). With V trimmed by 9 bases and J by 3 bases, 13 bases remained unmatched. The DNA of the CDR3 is TGTGCCACCGGAGCGGGGGGCCCCCCAATCTACGAGCAGTACTTC. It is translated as CATGAGGPPIYEQYF. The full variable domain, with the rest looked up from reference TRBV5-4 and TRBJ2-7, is ETGVTQSPTHLIKTRGQQVTLRCSSQSGHNTVSWYQQALGQGPQFIFQYYREEENGRGNFPPRFSGLQFPNYSSELNVNALELDDSALYLCATGAGGPPIYEQYFGPGTRLTVT.

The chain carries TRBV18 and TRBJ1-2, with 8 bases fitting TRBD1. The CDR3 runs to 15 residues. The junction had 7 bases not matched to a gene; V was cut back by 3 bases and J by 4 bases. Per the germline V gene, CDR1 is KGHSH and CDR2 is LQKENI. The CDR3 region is CASSPGGQGGYGYTF. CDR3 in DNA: TGTGCCAGCTCACCGGGAGGACAGGGAGGCTATGGCTACACCTTC.

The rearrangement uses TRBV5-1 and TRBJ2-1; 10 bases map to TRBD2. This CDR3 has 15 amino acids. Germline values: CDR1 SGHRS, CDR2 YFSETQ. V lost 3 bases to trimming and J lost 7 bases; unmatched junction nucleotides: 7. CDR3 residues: CASSSASGGLNEQFF. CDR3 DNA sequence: TGCGCCAGCAGCTCAGCTAGCGGGGGCTTAAATGAGCAGTTCTTC.